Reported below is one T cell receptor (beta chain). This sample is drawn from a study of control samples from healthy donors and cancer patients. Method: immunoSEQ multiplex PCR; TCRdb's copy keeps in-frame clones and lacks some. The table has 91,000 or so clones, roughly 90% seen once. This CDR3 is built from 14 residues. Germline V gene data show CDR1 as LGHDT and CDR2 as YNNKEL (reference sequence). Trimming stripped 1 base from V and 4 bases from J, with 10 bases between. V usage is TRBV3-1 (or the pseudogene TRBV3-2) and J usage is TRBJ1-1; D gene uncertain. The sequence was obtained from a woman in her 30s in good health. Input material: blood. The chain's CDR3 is CASSQGELGTEAFF. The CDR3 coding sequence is TGTGCCAGCAGCCAAGGAGAATTGGGCACTGAAGCTTTCTTT.